This TCR beta chain was recovered during a study of T cell responses to AZD1222 COVID-19 vaccine. Study-wide results and caveats: Regions 160-218 and 743-854 dominated among vaccine-associated CD4 TCRs spanning spike.

Clones were sequenced by immunoSEQ multiplex PCR, and TCRdb holds only the in-frame ones, with some missing. The sample has more than 95,000 clones, around nine tenths seen once. Looked up from germline, CDR1 is MNHEY and CDR2 is SMNVEV (reference sequence). V was trimmed by 4 bases and J by 4 bases, leaving 16 bases between them. The CDR3 has 15 residues. Comments on this clone: Its antigen is still unknown.

The chain joins TRBV27 to TRBJ1-2; D perhaps matches TRBD1 (5 bases). This specimen was peripheral blood, taken on day 0 of AZD1222 vaccination. The clonotype comes from an adult in good health. The CDR3 nucleotides read TGTGCCAGCAGTTCCGGGACGGACTTTTTCTATGGCTACACCTTC. This codes for CASSSGTDFFYGYTF.